Shown below are 8 T cell receptor beta chains from a single sample sequenced in a study of T cell repertoires in cytomegalovirus infection. MiXCR, run by TCRdb on the reads, gives a single entry per CDR3 protein. This table holds fewer than 200,000 distinct CDR3 sequences, approximately 14% found once. Sequencing used PBMCs. The receptors were sampled from a human donor in good health (CMV status not recorded). Some clones in this sample may be carry-over from other donors' samples.

V and J are TRBV6-6 and TRBJ1-4; D remains ambiguous. There are 15 residues in the CDR3. CDR1 and CDR2 (germline): MNHNY, SVGAGI (reference sequence). Trimming left V 5 bases short and J 1 base short, with 11 bases between. The CDR3 here is CASSPRAETNEKLFF. The CDR3 DNA reads TGTGCCAGCAGTCCCCGGGCAGAAACTAATGAAAAACTGTTTTTT.

This clonotype was detected ten times or more. V gene TRBV2 combines with J gene TRBJ2-7; D is unclear. Per the germline V gene, CDR1 is SNHLY and CDR2 is FYNNEI. V was clipped by 1 base and J by 4 bases, with 14 bases between them. CDR3 length: 15 residues. CDR3 DNA: TGTGCCAGCAGTGAAGGTATGAGGAACGCTTACGAGCAGTACTTC. This gives the protein CASSEGMRNAYEQYF.

Many counts were recorded for this clonotype. The chain joins TRBV28 to TRBJ2-1; 8 bases are a match to TRBD2. There are 16 residues in the CDR3. Trimming at V came to 3 bases and at J to 0 bases, leaving 4 bases not matched to a gene. Germline V gives CDR1 MDHEN, CDR2 SYDVKM. CDR3 sequence reads: CASSLGGRHSYNEQFF. The DNA of the CDR3 is TGTGCCAGCAGTTTGGGCGGGAGGCACTCCTACAATGAGCAGTTCTTC.

This clonotype was seen at least ten times. This sequence joins TRBV7-2 and TRBJ1-1; perhaps TRBD1 as D (5 bases). V was cut by 3 bases and J by 6 bases, with 8 bases left in between. The CDR3 runs to 12 residues. CDR1 and CDR2 from the germline V gene are SGHTA and FQGNSA. CDR3 DNA: TGTGCCAGCAGCTTCTCGGGGGCTGAAGCTTTCTTT. Translating gives CASSFSGAEAFF.

This clonotype was seen many times. The CDR3 sequence: CASSRDHSSGNTIYF. The DNA for the CDR3 is TGTGCCAGTAGTCGAGATCATAGCTCTGGAAACACCATATATTTT. The rearrangement joins TRBV19 to TRBJ1-3; no clear D gene. This CDR3 contains 15 residues. Germline CDR1 LNHDA, CDR2 SQIVND (reference sequence). Trimming stripped 5 bases from V and 0 bases from J, with 11 bases between.

The chain recombines TRBV3-1 with TRBJ2-4; 9 bases fit TRBD1. From germline, CDR1 is LGHDT and CDR2 YNNKEL (reference sequence). The CDR3 is 15 residues long. Trimming took 3 bases from V and 7 from J; bases not matched to a gene: 7. The CDR3 coding sequence is TGTGCCAGCAGCCATCCCGGGACAGGGCGCAACATTCAGTACTTC. It yields the protein CASSHPGTGRNIQYF.

The CDR3 bases are TGTGCCATCAGTGAGGTAGGGACCCTAGGCTCCTACGAGCAGTACTTC. Translating gives CAISEVGTLGSYEQYF. The chain uses TRBV10-3 and TRBJ2-7; D may be TRBD1 or TRBD2 (5 bases each). This CDR3 region has 16 residues. The germline CDR1 and CDR2 sequences are ENHRY and SYGVKD. The V and J ends lost 2 bases and 0 bases respectively, with 14 bases between them.

V gene TRBV29-1 combines with J gene TRBJ1-2, with D maybe TRBD1 (5 bases). Germline V gene data show CDR1 as SQVTM and CDR2 as ANQGSEA. The CDR3 loop spans 13 amino acids. V was shortened by 4 bases and J by 4 bases, with 13 bases between the two germline ends. CDR3 DNA: TGCAGCGTTGTGGGCAGGGCGTCCTATGGCTACACCTTC. As protein: CSVVGRASYGYTF.